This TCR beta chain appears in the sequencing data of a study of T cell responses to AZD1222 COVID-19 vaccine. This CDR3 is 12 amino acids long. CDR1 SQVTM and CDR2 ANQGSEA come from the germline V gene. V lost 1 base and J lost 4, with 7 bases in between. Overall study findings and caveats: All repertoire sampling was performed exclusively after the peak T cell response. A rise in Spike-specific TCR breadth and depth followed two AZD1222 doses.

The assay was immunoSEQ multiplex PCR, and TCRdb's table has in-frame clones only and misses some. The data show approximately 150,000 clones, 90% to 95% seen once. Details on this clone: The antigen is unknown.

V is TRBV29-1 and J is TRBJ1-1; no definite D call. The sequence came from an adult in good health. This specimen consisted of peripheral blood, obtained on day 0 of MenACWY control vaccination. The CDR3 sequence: CSVEAQSTEAFF. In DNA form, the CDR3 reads TGCAGCGTTGAAGCACAGAGCACTGAAGCTTTCTTT.